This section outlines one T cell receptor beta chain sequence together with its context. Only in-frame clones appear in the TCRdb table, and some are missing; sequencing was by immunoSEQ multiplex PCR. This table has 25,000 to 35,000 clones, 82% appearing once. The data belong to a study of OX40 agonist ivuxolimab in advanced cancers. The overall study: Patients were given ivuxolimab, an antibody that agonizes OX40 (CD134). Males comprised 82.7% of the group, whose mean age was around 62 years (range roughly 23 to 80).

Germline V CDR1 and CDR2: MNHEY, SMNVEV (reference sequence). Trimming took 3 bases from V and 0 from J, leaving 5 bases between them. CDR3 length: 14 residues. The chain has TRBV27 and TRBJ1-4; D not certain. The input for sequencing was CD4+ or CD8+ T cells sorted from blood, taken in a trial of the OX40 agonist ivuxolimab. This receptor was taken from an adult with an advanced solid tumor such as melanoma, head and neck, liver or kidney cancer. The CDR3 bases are TGTGCCAGCAGTTTTCGGCCAACTAATGAAAAACTGTTTTTT. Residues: CASSFRPTNEKLFF.